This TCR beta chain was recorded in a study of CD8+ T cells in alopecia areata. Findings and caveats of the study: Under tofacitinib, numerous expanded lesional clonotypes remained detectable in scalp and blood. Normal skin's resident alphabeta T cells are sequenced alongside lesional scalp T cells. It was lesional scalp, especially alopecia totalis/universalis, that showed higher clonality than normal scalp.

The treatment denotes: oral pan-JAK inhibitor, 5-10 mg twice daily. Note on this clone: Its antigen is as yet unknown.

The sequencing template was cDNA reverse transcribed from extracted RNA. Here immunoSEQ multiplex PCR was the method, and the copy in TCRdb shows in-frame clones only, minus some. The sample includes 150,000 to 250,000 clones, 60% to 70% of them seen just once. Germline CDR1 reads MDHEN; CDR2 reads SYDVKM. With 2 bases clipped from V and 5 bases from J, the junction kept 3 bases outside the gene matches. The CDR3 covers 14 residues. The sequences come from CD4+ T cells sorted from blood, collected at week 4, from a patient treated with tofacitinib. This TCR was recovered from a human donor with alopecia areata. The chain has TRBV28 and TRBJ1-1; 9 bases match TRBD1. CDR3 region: CASSLHRGQTEAFF. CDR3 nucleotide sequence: TGTGCCAGCAGTTTACACAGGGGGCAGACTGAAGCTTTCTTT.